One and the same sample provided the 10 T cell receptor beta chains below, sequenced in a study of shared clonotypes between healthy human individuals. Assay: immunoSEQ multiplex PCR; the TCRdb copy retains only in-frame clones and omits some. The data show fewer than 1 million clones, with 96% seen just once and about 0.25% held by the top ten. The naive CD8 population came from CD45RO-negative cells selected for CCR7, without terminally differentiated effector memory CD45RA+ cells. Sequencing used naive CD8+ T cells sorted from blood. These receptors all stem from a man aged 25-45 years in good health.

The chain uses TRBV27 and TRBJ2-7; 8 bases align to TRBD1. V shed 0 bases and J 2 bases; nucleotides not matched to a gene: 9. Germline CDR1 MNHEY, CDR2 SMNVEV (reference sequence). The CDR3 totals 17 residues. Written as DNA, the CDR3 is TGTGCCAGCAGTTTATCCCTTGCACTGGGACAGGCCTACGAGCAGTACTTC. Residues: CASSLSLALGQAYEQYF.

The rearrangement links TRBV6-5 to TRBJ2-7; TRBD1 is a possible D gene (5 bases). Trimming pared 6 bases from V and 5 bases from J, leaving 11 bases between. Germline V gives CDR1 MNHEY, CDR2 SVGAGI. The CDR3 runs 12 residues. DNA of the CDR3: TGTGCCAGCAGCTCCGGACAAAACGAGCAGTACTTC. It encodes CASSSGQNEQYF.

J is TRBJ2-6 and V is TRBV5-4; D possibly matches TRBD1 or TRBD2 (5 bases each). This CDR3 has 20 residues. Per germline, CDR1 SGHNT and CDR2 YYREEE (reference sequence). Trimming took off 4 bases at V and 2 bases at J, with 25 bases between the two ends. The CDR3 region is CASSTSGVGDVPTGANVLTF. The DNA of the CDR3 is TGTGCCAGCAGCACATCTGGCGTCGGGGACGTCCCCACTGGGGCCAACGTCCTGACTTTC. The variable domain in full, completed from reference TRBV5-4 and TRBJ2-6, reads ETGVTQSPTHLIKTRGQQVTLRCSSQSGHNTVSWYQQALGQGPQFIFQYYREEENGRGNFPPRFSGLQFPNYSSELNVNALELDDSALYLCASSTSGVGDVPTGANVLTFGAGSRLTVL.

J is TRBJ2-7 and V is TRBV15, with TRBD1 identical over 11 bases. The CDR3 spans 15 residues. Looked up from germline, CDR1 is LNHNV and CDR2 is YYDKDF (reference sequence). With 5 bases clipped from V and 2 bases from J, the junction kept 5 bases outside the gene matches. CDR3 bases: TGTGCCACCAGCTCAGGACAGGGGGCTCCCTACGAGCAGTACTTC. Its protein product is CATSSGQGAPYEQYF.

V is TRBV7-6 and J is TRBJ2-6, with 8 bases matching TRBD1. Looked up from germline, CDR1 is SGHVS and CDR2 is FNYEAQ. Trimming removed 2 bases from V and 3 bases from J; junction bases left unmatched: 9. This CDR3 comprises 18 residues. CDR3 nucleotide sequence: TGTGCCAGCAGCTTACCCCATGGACAGGGTGGTGGGGCCAACGTCCTGACTTTC. Its translation is CASSLPHGQGGGANVLTF.

V gene TRBV11-2 combines with J gene TRBJ2-3; 7 bases agree with TRBD2. CDR1 is SGHAT, CDR2 FQNNGV, per germline. The CDR3 is 16 amino acids. V lost 5 bases and J lost 0; bases outside the gene matches: 8. CDR3 DNA sequence: TGTGCCAGCAGCCATGGGCGTAGCGGGAGCACAGATACGCAGTATTTT. Its translation: CASSHGRSGSTDTQYF.

This chain connects TRBV16 to TRBJ2-1; D is ambiguous. Between the trimmed V and J ends, which lost 0 bases and 8 bases, there was a span of 5 bases. CDR1 and CDR2 (germline): KGHSY, FQNENV. The CDR3 covers 12 residues. The CDR3 nucleotides read TGTGCCAGCAGCCAATCCCCCTATGAGCAGTTCTTC. As protein: CASSQSPYEQFF.

CDR3 loop: CASSLGGGIRDEQYF. CDR3 coding DNA: TGTGCCAGCAGCCTAGGGGGCGGGATACGCGACGAGCAGTACTTC. V is TRBV9 and J is TRBJ2-7; perhaps TRBD1 as D (7 bases). This CDR3 contains 15 residues. Trimming removed 4 bases at V and 5 bases at J, with 19 bases between. Germline V CDR1 and CDR2: SGDLS, YYNGEE.

The table lists this clone with a count of one. The rearrangement joins TRBV19 to TRBJ2-1; 9 bases fit TRBD2. Germline V gene data show CDR1 as LNHDA and CDR2 as SQIVND (reference sequence). This CDR3 region has 14 residues. V gave up 5 bases and J gave up 5 bases; unmatched junction bases: 4. DNA of the CDR3: TGTGCCAGTAGTTCTAGCGGGGTAGACAATGAGCAGTTCTTC. It encodes CASSSSGVDNEQFF.

V gene TRBV15 combines with J gene TRBJ2-1; D is uncertain. Germline CDR1 is LNHNV and CDR2 is YYDKDF (reference sequence). The CDR3 is made up of 14 amino acids. V lost 0 bases and J 5 bases, leaving 8 bases between the germline ends. CDR3 sequence reads: CATSRDGDHNEQFF. In DNA, the CDR3 is TGTGCCACCAGCAGAGATGGAGACCACAATGAGCAGTTCTTC.